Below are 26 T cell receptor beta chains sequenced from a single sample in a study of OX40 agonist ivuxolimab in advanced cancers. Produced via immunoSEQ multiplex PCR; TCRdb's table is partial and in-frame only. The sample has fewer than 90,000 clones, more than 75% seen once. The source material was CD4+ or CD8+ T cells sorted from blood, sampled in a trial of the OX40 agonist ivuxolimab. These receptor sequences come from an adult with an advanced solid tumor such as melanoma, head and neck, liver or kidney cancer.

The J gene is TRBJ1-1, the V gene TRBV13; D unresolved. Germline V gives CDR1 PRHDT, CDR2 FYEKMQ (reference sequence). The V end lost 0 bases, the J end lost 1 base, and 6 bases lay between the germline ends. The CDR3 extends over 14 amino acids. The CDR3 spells CASSLGRWNTEAFF. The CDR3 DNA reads TGTGCCAGCAGCTTAGGCAGGTGGAACACTGAAGCTTTCTTT. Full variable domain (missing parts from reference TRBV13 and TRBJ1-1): AAGVIQSPRHLIKEKRETATLKCYPIPRHDTVYWYQQGPGQDPQFLISFYEKMQSDKGSIPDRFSAQQFSDYHSELNMSSLELGDSALYFCASSLGRWNTEAFFGQGTRLTVV.

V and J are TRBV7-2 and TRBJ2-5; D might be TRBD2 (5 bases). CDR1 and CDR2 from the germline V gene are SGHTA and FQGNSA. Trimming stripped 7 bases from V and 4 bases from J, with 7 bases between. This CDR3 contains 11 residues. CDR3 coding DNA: TGTGCCAGCAAGAGGGCAGAGACCCAGTACTTC. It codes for CASKRAETQYF. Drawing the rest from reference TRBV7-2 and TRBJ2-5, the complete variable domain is GAGVSQSPSNKVTEKGKDVELRCDPISGHTALYWYRQSLGQGLEFLIYFQGNSAPDKSGLPSDRFSAERTGGSVSTLTIQRTQQEDSAVYLCASKRAETQYFGPGTRLLVL.

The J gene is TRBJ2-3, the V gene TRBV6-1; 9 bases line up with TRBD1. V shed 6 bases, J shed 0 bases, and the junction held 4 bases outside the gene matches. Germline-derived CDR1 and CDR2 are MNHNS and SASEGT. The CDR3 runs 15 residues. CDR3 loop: CASRGQGVSTDTQYF. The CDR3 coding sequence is TGTGCCAGCAGGGGACAGGGAGTTAGCACAGATACGCAGTATTTT.

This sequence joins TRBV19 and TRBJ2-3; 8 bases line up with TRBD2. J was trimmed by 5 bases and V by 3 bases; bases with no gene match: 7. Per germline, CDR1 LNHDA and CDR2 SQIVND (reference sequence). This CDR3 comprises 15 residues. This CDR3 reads CASSINRGGLDTQYF. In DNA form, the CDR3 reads TGTGCCAGTAGTATTAACCGGGGGGGGCTAGATACGCAGTATTTT.

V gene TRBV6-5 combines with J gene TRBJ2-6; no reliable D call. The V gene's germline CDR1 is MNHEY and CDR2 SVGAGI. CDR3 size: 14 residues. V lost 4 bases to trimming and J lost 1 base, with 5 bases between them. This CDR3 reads CASSWGSGANVLTF. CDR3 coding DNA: TGTGCCAGCAGTTGGGGATCTGGGGCCAACGTCCTGACTTTC.

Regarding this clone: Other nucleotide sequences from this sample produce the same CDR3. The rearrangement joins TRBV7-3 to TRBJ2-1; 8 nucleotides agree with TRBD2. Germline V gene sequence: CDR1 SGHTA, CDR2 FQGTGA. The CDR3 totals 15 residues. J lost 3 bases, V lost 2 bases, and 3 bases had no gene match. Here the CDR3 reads CASSLGLADYNEQFF. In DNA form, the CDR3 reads TGTGCCAGCAGCTTAGGACTAGCCGACTACAATGAGCAGTTCTTC.

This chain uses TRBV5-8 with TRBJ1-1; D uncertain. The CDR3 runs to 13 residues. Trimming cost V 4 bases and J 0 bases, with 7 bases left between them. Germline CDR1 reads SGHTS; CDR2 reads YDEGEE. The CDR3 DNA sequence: TGTGCCAGCAGCCTAACACTGAACACTGAAGCTTTCTTT. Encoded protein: CASSLTLNTEAFF.

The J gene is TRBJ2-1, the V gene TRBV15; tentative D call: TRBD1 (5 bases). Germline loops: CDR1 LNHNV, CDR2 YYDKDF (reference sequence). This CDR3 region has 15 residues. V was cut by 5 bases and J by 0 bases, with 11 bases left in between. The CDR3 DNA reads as TGTGCCACCAGCCTCCAGGGCCACTCCTACAATGAGCAGTTCTTC. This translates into CATSLQGHSYNEQFF. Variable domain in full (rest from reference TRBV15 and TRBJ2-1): DAMVIQNPRYQVTQFGKPVTLSCSQTLNHNVMYWYQQKSSQAPKLLFHYYDKDFNNEADTPDNFQSRRPNTSFCFLDIRSPGLGDTAMYLCATSLQGHSYNEQFFGPGTRLTVL.

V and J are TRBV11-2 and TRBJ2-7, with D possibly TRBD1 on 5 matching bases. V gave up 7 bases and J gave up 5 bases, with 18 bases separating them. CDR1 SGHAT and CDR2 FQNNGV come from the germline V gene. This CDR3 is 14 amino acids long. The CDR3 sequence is CASTLLGATDEQYF. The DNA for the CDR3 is TGTGCCAGCACCCTGCTTGGGGCAACGGACGAGCAGTACTTC.

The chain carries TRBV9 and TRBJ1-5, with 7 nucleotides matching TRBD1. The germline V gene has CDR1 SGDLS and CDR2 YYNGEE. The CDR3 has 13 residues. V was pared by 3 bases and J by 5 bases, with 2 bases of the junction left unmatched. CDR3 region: CASSGQGHQPQHF. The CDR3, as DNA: TGTGCCAGCAGCGGACAGGGCCATCAGCCCCAGCATTTT.

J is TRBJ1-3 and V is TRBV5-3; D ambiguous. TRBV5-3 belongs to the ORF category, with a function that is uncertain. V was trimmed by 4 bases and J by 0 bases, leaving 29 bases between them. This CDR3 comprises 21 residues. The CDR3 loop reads CARSPSPRRTKNLFSGNTIYF. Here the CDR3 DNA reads TGTGCCAGAAGCCCCAGCCCCCGCAGGACTAAGAACCTATTCTCTGGAAACACCATATATTTT.

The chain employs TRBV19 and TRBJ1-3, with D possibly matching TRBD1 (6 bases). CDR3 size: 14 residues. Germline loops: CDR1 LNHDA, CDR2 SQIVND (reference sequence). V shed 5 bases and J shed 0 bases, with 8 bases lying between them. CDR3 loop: CASSWDNSGNTIYF. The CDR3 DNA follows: TGTGCCAGTAGTTGGGACAACTCTGGAAACACCATATATTTT.

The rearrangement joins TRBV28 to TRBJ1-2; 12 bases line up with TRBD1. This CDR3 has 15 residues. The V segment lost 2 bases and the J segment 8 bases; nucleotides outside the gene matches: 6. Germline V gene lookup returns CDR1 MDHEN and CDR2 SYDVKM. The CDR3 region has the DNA TGTGCCAGCAGTTTACTGGGACAGGGGGCGAACGGCTACACCTTC. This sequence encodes CASSLLGQGANGYTF.

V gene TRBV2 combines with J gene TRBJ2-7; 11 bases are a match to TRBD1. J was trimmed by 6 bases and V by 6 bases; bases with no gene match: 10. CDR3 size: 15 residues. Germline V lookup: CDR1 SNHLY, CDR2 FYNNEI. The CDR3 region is CASRAPGQGVREQYF. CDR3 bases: TGTGCCAGCAGGGCCCCGGGACAGGGGGTCCGCGAGCAGTACTTC.

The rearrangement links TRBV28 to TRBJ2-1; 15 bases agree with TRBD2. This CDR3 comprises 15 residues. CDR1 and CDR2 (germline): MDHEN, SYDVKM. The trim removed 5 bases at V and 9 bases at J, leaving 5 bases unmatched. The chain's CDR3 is CASSPGTSGGPEQFF. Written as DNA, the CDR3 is TGTGCCAGCAGTCCCGGGACTAGCGGGGGGCCTGAGCAGTTCTTC.

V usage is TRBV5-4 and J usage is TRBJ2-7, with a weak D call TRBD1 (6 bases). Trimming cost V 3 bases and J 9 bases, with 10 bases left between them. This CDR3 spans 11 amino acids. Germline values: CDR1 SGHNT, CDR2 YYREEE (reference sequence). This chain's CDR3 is CASSSQGLQYF. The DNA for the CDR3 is TGTGCCAGCAGCTCCCAGGGGTTGCAGTACTTC.

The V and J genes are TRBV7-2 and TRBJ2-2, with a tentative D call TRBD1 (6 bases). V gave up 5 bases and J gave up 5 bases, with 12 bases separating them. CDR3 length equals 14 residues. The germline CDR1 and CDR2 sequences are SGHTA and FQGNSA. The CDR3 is CASSPDRLTGELFF. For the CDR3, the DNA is TGTGCCAGCAGCCCAGACAGGTTGACCGGGGAGCTGTTTTTT.

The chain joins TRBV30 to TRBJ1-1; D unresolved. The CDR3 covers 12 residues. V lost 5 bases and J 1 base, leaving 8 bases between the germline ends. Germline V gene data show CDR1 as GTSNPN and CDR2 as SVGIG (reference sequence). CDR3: CAWAQTNTEAFF. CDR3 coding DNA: TGTGCCTGGGCGCAGACGAACACTGAAGCTTTCTTT.

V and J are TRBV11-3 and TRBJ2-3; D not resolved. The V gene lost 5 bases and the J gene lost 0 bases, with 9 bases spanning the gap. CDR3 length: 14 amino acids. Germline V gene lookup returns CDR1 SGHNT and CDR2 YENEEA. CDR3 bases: TGTGCCAGCAGCCTCGGATCTAGCACAGATACGCAGTATTTT. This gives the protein CASSLGSSTDTQYF.

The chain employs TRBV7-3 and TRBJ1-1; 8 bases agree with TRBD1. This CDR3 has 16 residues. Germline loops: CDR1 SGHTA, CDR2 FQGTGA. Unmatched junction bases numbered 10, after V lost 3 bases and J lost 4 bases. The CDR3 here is CASSFLSGGPVTEAFF. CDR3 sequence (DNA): TGTGCCAGCAGCTTTCTGTCAGGGGGCCCGGTCACTGAAGCTTTCTTT.

As DNA, the CDR3 is TGTGCCAGCAGTCACGGGGAGGCCTTCGGCACTGAAGCTTTCTTT. Residues: CASSHGEAFGTEAFF. The rearrangement links TRBV6-6 to TRBJ1-1; D call uncertain. The CDR3 contains 15 residues. Germline V gene sequence: CDR1 MNHNY, CDR2 SVGAGI (reference sequence). V was clipped by 5 bases and J by 4 bases, with 17 bases between them.

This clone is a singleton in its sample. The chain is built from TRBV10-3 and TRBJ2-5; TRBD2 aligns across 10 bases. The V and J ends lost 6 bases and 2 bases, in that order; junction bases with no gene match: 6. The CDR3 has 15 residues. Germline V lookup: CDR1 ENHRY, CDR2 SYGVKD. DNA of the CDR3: TGTGCCATCAGACTCACTAGCGGGGCGCAAGAGACCCAGTACTTC. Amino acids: CAIRLTSGAQETQYF.

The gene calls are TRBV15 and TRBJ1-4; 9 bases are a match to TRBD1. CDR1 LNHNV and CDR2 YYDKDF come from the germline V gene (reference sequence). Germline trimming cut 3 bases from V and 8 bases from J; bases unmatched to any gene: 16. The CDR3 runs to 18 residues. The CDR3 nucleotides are TGTGCCACCAGCAGTGCTGGACAGGGGTGGTCCCATCGGGAAAAACTGTTTTTT. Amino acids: CATSSAGQGWSHREKLFF.

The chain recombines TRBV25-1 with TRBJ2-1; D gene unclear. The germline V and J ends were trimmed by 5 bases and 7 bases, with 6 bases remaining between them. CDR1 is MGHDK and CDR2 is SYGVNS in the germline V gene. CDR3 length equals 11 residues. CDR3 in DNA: TGTGCCAGCAGTACCCGTAATGAGCAGTTCTTC. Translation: CASSTRNEQFF.

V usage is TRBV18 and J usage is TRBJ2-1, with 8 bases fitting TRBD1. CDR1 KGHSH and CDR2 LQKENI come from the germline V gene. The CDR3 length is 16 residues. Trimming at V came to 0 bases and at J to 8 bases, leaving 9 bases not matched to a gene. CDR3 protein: CASSPPGAGGRDEQFF. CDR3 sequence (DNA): TGTGCCAGCTCACCACCGGGGGCAGGGGGCAGGGATGAGCAGTTCTTC.

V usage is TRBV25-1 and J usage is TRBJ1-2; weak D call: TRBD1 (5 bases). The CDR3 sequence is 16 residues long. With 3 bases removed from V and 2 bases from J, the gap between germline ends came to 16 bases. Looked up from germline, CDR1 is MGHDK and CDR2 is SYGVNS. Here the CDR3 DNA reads TGTGCCAGCAGTGACCTAGGAGGGGACCGGAACTATGGCTACACCTTC. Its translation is CASSDLGGDRNYGYTF.